The source of this TCR beta chain is a study of cytomegalovirus exposure and HLA in healthy donors. The study, taken as a whole, reports: In a later analysis, HLA-associated beta chains showed higher expansion and lower generation probabilities than comparable chains. Many donors carried some public TCRs, although rarity characterized most TCR sequences.

About this clone itself: Its antigen is unidentified.

The V gene lost 2 bases and the J gene lost 5 bases, with 15 bases spanning the gap. There are 15 residues in the CDR3. CDR1 is SGHTA, CDR2 FQGNSA, per germline. Healthy bone marrow donors made up the donors. PCR was performed using 60 Vbeta and 13 Jbeta primers. The table came from immunoSEQ multiplex PCR; TCRdb's copy has only in-frame clones and leaves some out. The repertoire consists of 150,000 to 200,000 clones, with 65% to 80% occurring once and the leading ten covering over 2.5%. The chain employs TRBV7-2 and TRBJ2-5; D may be TRBD1 (6 bases). Input material: PBMCs. This TCR was sampled from a woman in her forties or fifties in good health and CMV-seropositive. The CDR3 reads CASSLKRGGYETQYF. The CDR3 DNA follows: TGTGCCAGCAGCTTAAAGAGAGGGGGATATGAGACCCAGTACTTC.